The clone carrying this T cell receptor beta chain was seen only a few times. Its specificity is not known. This entry belongs to a study of T cells in Graves' hyperthyroidism and ophthalmopathy. Regarding the study as a whole: Appearing also in blood were most of the thyroid clonotypes expanded above 0.001.

The TCR beta CDR3 regions underwent amplification using RNA transcripts as the source. Primed by the HTBI set, a first-round RT-PCR was run on the TCR CDR3. TCRdb re-called the multiplex PCR reads with MiXCR, one entry per CDR3 protein. The sample consists of about 600,000 distinct CDR3 sequences, more than 15% of them appearing once. Uncontrolled infection, other autoimmune disease, pregnancy or lactation excluded patients. Sequencing was done on a sample of blood. The clonotype originates from a middle-aged woman with Graves' ophthalmopathy.

The CDR3 reads CASSLGGSGEEKLFF. CDR3 DNA: TGTGCCAGCAGTTTAGGGGGGTCAGGGGAGGAAAAACTGTTTTTT. V and J are TRBV28 and TRBJ1-4; D possibly corresponds to TRBD1 (6 bases). Germline CDR1 MDHEN, CDR2 SYDVKM. V lost 2 bases, J lost 8 bases, and 15 bases lay in between. CDR3 size: 15 residues.